Following are 22 T cell receptor beta chains from one sample sequenced in a study of PD-L1 blockade in urothelial cancer. Clones were sequenced by immunoSEQ multiplex PCR, and TCRdb holds only the in-frame ones, with some missing. The sample has about 43,000 clones, 75% to 85% seen once. Time point here: pretreatment peripheral blood. The starting material was PBMCs, obtained around atezolizumab (anti-PD-L1) treatment. Receptors originate from a man in his sixties with urothelial cancer.

This clone showed up just a few times. The rearrangement uses TRBV5-4 and TRBJ1-1, with TRBD1 as a possible D gene (5 bases). The CDR3 is 16 amino acids. V was trimmed by 3 bases and J by 11 bases, leaving 26 bases between them. Germline V lookup: CDR1 SGHNT, CDR2 YYREEE (reference sequence). CDR3 residues: CASSSNVGGTGLRAFF. The DNA of the CDR3 is TGTGCCAGCAGCTCCAATGTTGGGGGGACGGGGTTGAGGGCTTTCTTT.

This clone was observed once. The chain joins TRBV15 to TRBJ1-2, with 7 bases matching TRBD1. The CDR3 runs 13 residues. The germline gives CDR1 LNHNV, CDR2 YYDKDF (reference sequence). V gave up 0 bases and J gave up 7 bases; unmatched junction bases: 2. The CDR3, as DNA: TGTGCCACCAGCAGAGAAGGACAGGTTGGCTACACCTTC. Translation gives CATSREGQVGYTF.

In this sample, this clone turned up once. V is TRBV5-1 and J is TRBJ2-5; tentative D call: TRBD2 (5 bases). This CDR3 has 15 amino acids. V was shortened by 0 bases and J by 2 bases, with 11 bases between the two germline ends. CDR1 is SGHRS, CDR2 YFSETQ, per germline. The CDR3 is CASSLGVTTQETQYF. The CDR3 coding sequence is TGCGCCAGCAGCTTGGGGGTGACTACTCAAGAGACCCAGTACTTC.

The genes are TRBV29-1 and TRBJ2-5; maybe TRBD2 (5 bases). V lost 6 bases, J lost 2 bases, and 13 bases lay in between. Per the germline V gene, CDR1 is SQVTM and CDR2 is ANQGSEA. The length of the CDR3 is 13 residues. The CDR3 region is CSVATGMQETQYF. The CDR3 region has the DNA TGCAGCGTCGCCACCGGGATGCAAGAGACCCAGTACTTC.

The chain joins TRBV7-9 to TRBJ1-5; weak D call: TRBD1 (5 bases). Trimming left V 3 bases short and J 5 bases short, with 8 bases between. CDR1 and CDR2 (germline): SEHNR, FQNEAQ (reference sequence). The CDR3 extends over 13 amino acids. The CDR3 DNA follows: TGTGCCAGCAGCTTGGCGGGGGATCAGCCCCAGCATTTT. Amino acid sequence: CASSLAGDQPQHF.

Comment on this clone: Sequence at one end of the junction differs from germline and may be a read error. The chain combines TRBV7-7 with TRBJ2-3; 8 nucleotides match TRBD2. In germline, CDR1 is SSHAT, CDR2 FNYEAQ (reference sequence). CDR3 length equals 13 residues. The chain's CDR3 is CASSSHAGGMQYF. The CDR3 DNA reads TGTGCTAGCAGCTCCCACGCGGGAGGCATGCAGTATTTT.

The V call is TRBV7-6, the J call TRBJ1-4, with 8 bases that match TRBD1. In germline, CDR1 is SGHVS, CDR2 FNYEAQ. With V trimmed by 5 bases and J by 7 bases, 9 bases remained unmatched. The CDR3 spans 15 residues. CDR3 coding DNA: TGTGCCAGCAGCCCCCGTCAGGGGGCGGGTGAAAAACTGTTTTTT. This sequence encodes CASSPRQGAGEKLFF. The full variable domain, with the rest looked up from reference TRBV7-6 and TRBJ1-4, is GAGVSQSPRYKVTKRGQDVALRCDPISGHVSLYWYRQALGQGPEFLTYFNYEAQQDKSGLPNDRFSAERPEGSISTLTIQRTEQRDSAMYRCASSPRQGAGEKLFFGSGTQLSVL.

The chain recombines TRBV10-2 with TRBJ2-2, with 7 bases that match TRBD1. This CDR3 region has 13 residues. The germline V gene has CDR1 WSHSY and CDR2 SAAADI. The junction had 3 bases not matched to a gene; V was cut back by 6 bases and J by 5 bases. The CDR3 DNA is TGCGCCAGCAGATCAGGGGGTACCGGGGAGCTGTTTTTT. Amino acid sequence: CASRSGGTGELFF.

The chain couples TRBV28 to TRBJ2-3; D is undetermined. The CDR3 loop spans 16 amino acids. The germline gives CDR1 MDHEN, CDR2 SYDVKM. Trimming took 4 bases from V and 0 from J, leaving 14 bases between them. The DNA of the CDR3 is TGTGCCAGCAGTTCCCTGGGCAGGTTTAGCACAGATACGCAGTATTTT. This translates into CASSSLGRFSTDTQYF.

This chain joins TRBV5-1 and TRBJ1-4; TRBD1 matches at 8 bases. Unmatched junction bases numbered 12, after V lost 1 base and J lost 4 bases. The CDR3 has 18 amino acids. CDR1 and CDR2 (germline): SGHRS, YFSETQ. The CDR3, as DNA: TGCGCCAGCAGCTTGACCCGTGTGGACAGGGTTATTAATGAAAAACTGTTTTTT. Its translation: CASSLTRVDRVINEKLFF.

This chain links TRBV7-2 with TRBJ2-7; possibly TRBD2 for D (6 bases). This CDR3 has 18 amino acids. CDR1 SGHTA and CDR2 FQGNSA come from the germline V gene. V lost 1 base and J 1 base, leaving 20 bases between the germline ends. The DNA of the CDR3 is TGTGCCAGCAGCTTAGTTGGCGGGACTGTAGCGGTTTCCTACGAGCAGTACTTC. It translates to CASSLVGGTVAVSYEQYF.

A few counts support this clone. The gene calls are TRBV5-1 and TRBJ2-7; the D gene is possibly TRBD1 (6 bases). V was clipped by 4 bases and J by 0 bases, with 8 bases between them. Per the germline V gene, CDR1 is SGHRS and CDR2 is YFSETQ. The CDR3 has 13 amino acids. The CDR3 DNA follows: TGCGCCAGCAGCCCGGACAGCTCCTACGAGCAGTACTTC. Translating gives CASSPDSSYEQYF. The full variable domain, with the rest looked up from reference TRBV5-1 and TRBJ2-7, is KAGVTQTPRYLIKTRGQQVTLSCSPISGHRSVSWYQQTPGQGLQFLFEYFSETQRNKGNFPGRFSGRQFSNSRSEMNVSTLELGDSALYLCASSPDSSYEQYFGPGTRLTVT.

The chain combines TRBV27 with TRBJ2-5; 10 bases fit TRBD2. The CDR3 totals 14 residues. Germline V lookup: CDR1 MNHEY, CDR2 SMNVEV (reference sequence). Unmatched junction bases numbered 5, after V lost 5 bases and J lost 5 bases. The CDR3 here is CASSPVAGGETQYF. The CDR3 DNA reads TGTGCCAGCAGTCCGGTAGCGGGAGGCGAGACCCAGTACTTC.

This clone has only one observation. The chain employs TRBV30 and TRBJ1-1; TRBD1 might be the D (6 bases). The CDR3 consists of 13 residues. The V gene lost 4 bases and the J gene lost 5 bases, with 14 bases spanning the gap. Germline V gene data show CDR1 as GTSNPN and CDR2 as SVGIG (reference sequence). CDR3 region: CAWTRGGGTEAFF. In DNA form, the CDR3 reads TGTGCCTGGACTAGAGGGGGGGGGACTGAAGCTTTCTTT.

This chain links TRBV30 with TRBJ1-5, with 7 bases fitting TRBD1. CDR3 length: 16 amino acids. Germline CDR1 reads GTSNPN; CDR2 reads SVGIG (reference sequence). The ends lost 2 bases at V and 7 bases at J; junction bases unmatched: 14. For the CDR3, the DNA is TGTGCCTGGAGTCAGACAGGGATAGAATCGGGCCAGCCCCAGCATTTT. Translated, it gives CAWSQTGIESGQPQHF.

The chain combines TRBV7-9 with TRBJ2-7; TRBD2 matches at 11 bases. The CDR3 runs 17 residues. Germline CDR1 and CDR2: SEHNR and FQNEAQ (reference sequence). The J segment lost 5 bases and the V segment lost 0 bases, leaving 9 bases of the junction unmatched. The CDR3 DNA follows: TGTGCCAGCAGCTTAGCGTCTAGCGGGAGGAACCCTAACGAGCAGTACTTC. It yields the protein CASSLASSGRNPNEQYF.

This CDR3 is CASSESPQASGNTIYF. The DNA for the CDR3 is TGCGCCAGCAGCGAATCTCCCCAGGCCTCTGGAAACACCATATATTTT. The J gene is TRBJ1-3, the V gene TRBV5-1, with D unresolved. The CDR3 spans 16 residues. Trimming removed 4 bases from V and 0 bases from J, with 14 bases in between. Germline assignment: CDR1 SGHRS and CDR2 YFSETQ.

V usage is TRBV4-1 and J usage is TRBJ1-3; weak D call: TRBD1 (6 bases). Germline V lookup: CDR1 MGHRA, CDR2 YSYEKL. The CDR3 covers 15 residues. The V end was cut by 0 bases, the J end by 2 bases, with 8 bases between. The CDR3 sequence: CASSQEQGAGNTIYF. The CDR3 DNA reads as TGCGCCAGCAGCCAAGAACAGGGTGCTGGAAACACCATATATTTT.

V usage is TRBV5-1 and J usage is TRBJ2-1; 7 bases agree with TRBD1. CDR3 length: 14 residues. Germline loops: CDR1 SGHRS, CDR2 YFSETQ. V dropped 3 bases and J dropped 6; count of bases not matched to a gene: 6. CDR3 sequence reads: CASSWDSLGNEQFF. The CDR3 DNA reads TGCGCCAGCAGCTGGGACAGTCTCGGCAATGAGCAGTTCTTC. The variable domain in full, with the rest retrieved from reference TRBV5-1 and TRBJ2-1, is KAGVTQTPRYLIKTRGQQVTLSCSPISGHRSVSWYQQTPGQGLQFLFEYFSETQRNKGNFPGRFSGRQFSNSRSEMNVSTLELGDSALYLCASSWDSLGNEQFFGPGTRLTVL.

In the case of this clone: The sample contains more than one DNA sequence encoding this CDR3. The chain recombines TRBV19 with TRBJ2-7; D possibly corresponds to TRBD1 (7 bases). CDR1 is LNHDA and CDR2 is SQIVND in the germline V gene (reference sequence). This CDR3 is 15 amino acids long. With 3 bases removed from V and 0 bases from J, the gap between germline ends came to 12 bases. CDR3 nucleotides: TGTGCCAGTAGTATCGGAGGGGGCAACTCCTACGAGCAGTACTTC. It yields the protein CASSIGGGNSYEQYF.

The CDR3 spells CASSWGGLAVSTDTQYF. CDR3 bases: TGTGCCAGCAGCTGGGGCGGACTAGCGGTTAGCACAGATACGCAGTATTTT. This chain joins TRBV7-2 and TRBJ2-3, with 10 bases aligning to TRBD2. J was trimmed by 0 bases and V by 4 bases; bases with no gene match: 7. Germline V lookup: CDR1 SGHTA, CDR2 FQGNSA. The CDR3 runs 17 residues.

The chain couples TRBV5-1 to TRBJ2-1; TRBD2 matches 9 bases. J was trimmed by 10 bases and V by 1 base; bases with no gene match: 15. The CDR3 has 17 amino acids. Germline values: CDR1 SGHRS, CDR2 YFSETQ. The CDR3 DNA reads as TGCGCCAGCAGCTTGCGGGCTAGCGGGGTCTTAATCAACGAGCAGTTCTTC. Amino acids: CASSLRASGVLINEQFF.